The TCR beta chain under discussion was sequenced for a study of regulatory T cells in long-lasting Graves disease. The V segment lost 4 bases and the J segment 5 bases; nucleotides outside the gene matches: 11. This CDR3 region has 15 residues. Per germline, CDR1 SGDLS and CDR2 YYNGEE. Time point noted: newly diagnosed GD, antithyroid drugs for less than 3 months. The TCR library was prepared using RNA isolated from PBMCs. Building of the TCR beta libraries involved iRepertoire HTBI primers and Arm-PCR of CDR3 regions. One entry per CDR3 protein results from TCRdb running MiXCR on the multiplex PCR reads. The sample has roughly 430,000 distinct CDR3 sequences, roughly 17% seen once; the top ten hold around 11%. In addition, the sample was reused for a study of T cells in Graves' hyperthyroidism and ophthalmopathy.

The chain combines TRBV9 with TRBJ1-2; the match to TRBD1 covers 7 bases. The TCR was taken from a woman between 25 and 40 years old with Graves disease. The material sequenced was peripheral blood mononuclear cells (PBMCs), taken at new diagnosis, from a patient treated with antithyroid drugs. CDR3 coding DNA: TGTGCCAGCAGCCCAGGAGAGGGGGCTGTGTATGGCTACACCTTC. This sequence encodes CASSPGEGAVYGYTF.